Presented here are 25 T cell receptor beta chains from one specimen sequenced in a study of cytomegalovirus exposure and HLA in healthy donors. Both 60 Vbeta primers and 13 Jbeta primers went into the PCR. Using immunoSEQ multiplex PCR, the repertoire was profiled, and TCRdb retains in-frame clones only, with some absent. Found here are about 150,000 clones, over 70% of them singletons; the top ten hold over 6.5%. Sequencing was done on a sample of PBMCs. The receptors come from a man aged 30-40 years in good health and CMV-seronegative.

This clone was recorded only once. This rearrangement joins TRBV27 to TRBJ2-1, with 12 nucleotides matching TRBD2. CDR3 length: 15 amino acids. CDR1 is MNHEY, CDR2 SMNVEV, per germline (reference sequence). Trimming took 5 bases from V and 6 from J; bases not matched to a gene: 5. CDR3 sequence (DNA): TGTGCCAGCAGTCCCTGGACTAGCGGGACCAATGAGCAGTTCTTC. Translation: CASSPWTSGTNEQFF.

The DNA of the CDR3 is TGTGCCACGGGCGGGACAGGATACGAGCAGTACTTC. Its protein product is CATGGTGYEQYF. The chain employs TRBV6-5 and TRBJ2-7; the match to TRBD1 covers 8 bases. With V trimmed by 10 bases and J by 4 bases, 6 bases remained unmatched. There are 12 residues in the CDR3. Germline CDR1 reads MNHEY; CDR2 reads SVGAGI.

The chain couples TRBV10-3 to TRBJ2-2; the D gene is possibly TRBD2 (6 bases). The CDR3 extends over 14 amino acids. Germline CDR1 is ENHRY and CDR2 is SYGVKD. Trimming left V 3 bases short and J 9 bases short, with 14 bases between. In DNA form, the CDR3 reads TGTGCCATCAGTGACGGCGGAGGGGACCGGGAGCTGTTTTTT. It specifies CAISDGGGDRELFF.

The chain combines TRBV6-5 with TRBJ2-7; D may be TRBD2 (6 bases). V dropped 5 bases and J dropped 3 bases, with 14 bases sitting between them. The germline V gene has CDR1 MNHEY and CDR2 SVGAGI. This CDR3 comprises 14 residues. CDR3 in DNA: TGTGCCAGCAGTCAAGAGGAGGGATACTACGAGCAGTACTTC. Protein: CASSQEEGYYEQYF.

The rearrangement uses TRBV20-1 and TRBJ1-2; D perhaps matches TRBD1 (6 bases). V was clipped by 8 bases and J by 12 bases, with 16 bases between them. The CDR3 spans 10 residues. Germline V gene data show CDR1 as DFQATT and CDR2 as SNEGSKA (reference sequence). In nucleotides, the CDR3 is TGCAGTCCCTGGGGGCGAGAGCACACCTTC. This translates into CSPWGREHTF.

The chain employs TRBV7-8 and TRBJ1-2; possibly TRBD1 for D (6 bases). The CDR3 is made up of 14 amino acids. Germline CDR1 and CDR2: SGHVS and FQNEAQ. Trimming took 5 bases from V and 0 from J, leaving 10 bases between them. The CDR3 here is CASSVDRTNYGYTF. In DNA form, the CDR3 reads TGTGCCAGCAGCGTGGACAGAACTAACTATGGCTACACCTTC.

The chain couples TRBV7-9 to TRBJ1-6; the match to TRBD1 covers 11 bases. V lost 5 bases to trimming and J lost 9 bases; unmatched junction nucleotides: 6. This CDR3 contains 15 residues. Germline V gene lookup returns CDR1 SEHNR and CDR2 FQNEAQ (reference sequence). CDR3 sequence (DNA): TGTGCCAGCAGCCCGGGGGACAGGGGGATTTCACCCCTCCACTTT. It is translated as CASSPGDRGISPLHF.

The genes are TRBV28 and TRBJ2-3; D possibly corresponds to TRBD2 (5 bases). The CDR3 runs 15 residues. Germline assignment: CDR1 MDHEN and CDR2 SYDVKM. Trimming shortened V by 6 bases and J by 3 bases, and 16 bases separated the two germline ends. The CDR3 spells CASRLPGIRTDTQYF. The CDR3 DNA follows: TGTGCCAGCAGACTTCCCGGGATTCGGACAGATACGCAGTATTTT.

The chain employs TRBV2 and TRBJ2-3; 8 bases map to TRBD1. This CDR3 has 20 amino acids. With 7 bases clipped from V and 0 bases from J, the junction kept 21 bases outside the gene matches. Per the germline V gene, CDR1 is SNHLY and CDR2 is FYNNEI. This chain's CDR3 is CASMTGSGQGPTTSTDTQYF. For the CDR3, the DNA is TGTGCCAGCATGACCGGAAGTGGACAGGGCCCTACCACTAGCACAGATACGCAGTATTTT. Based on the CDR3 plus reference TRBV2 and TRBJ2-3, the full variable domain is EPEVTQTPSHQVTQMGQEVILRCVPISNHLYFYWYRQILGQKVEFLVSFYNNEISEKSEIFDDQFSVERPDGSNFTLKIRSTKLEDSAMYFCASMTGSGQGPTTSTDTQYFGPGTRLTVL.

CDR3 DNA: TGTGCCAGCAGTACCAGAACAGGGCGCACTGAAGCTTTCTTT. This sequence encodes CASSTRTGRTEAFF. The rearrangement joins TRBV28 to TRBJ1-1; D perhaps matches TRBD1 (6 bases). The CDR3 has 14 amino acids. Germline lookup yields CDR1 MDHEN and CDR2 SYDVKM. Trimming left V 5 bases short and J 4 bases short, with 14 bases between.

V is TRBV28 and J is TRBJ1-2; D perhaps matches TRBD1 (5 bases). The germline V gene encodes CDR1 MDHEN and CDR2 SYDVKM. V lost 5 bases, J lost 3 bases, and 13 bases lay in between. The CDR3 contains 14 residues. The CDR3 loop reads CASSSIGADYGYTF. CDR3 bases: TGTGCCAGCAGTAGTATTGGGGCGGACTATGGCTACACCTTC.

This chain links TRBV7-2 with TRBJ1-1; the D gene is possibly TRBD1 (5 bases). Germline values: CDR1 SGHTA, CDR2 FQGNSA. Trimming left V 3 bases short and J 4 bases short, with 12 bases between. This CDR3 region has 14 residues. For the CDR3, the DNA is TGTGCCAGCAGCTTGTCGGGGGGGGGCACTGAAGCTTTCTTT. Translating it yields CASSLSGGGTEAFF.

V usage is TRBV30 and J usage is TRBJ1-5, with 10 bases aligning to TRBD1. The CDR3 has 15 amino acids. With V trimmed by 2 bases and J by 5 bases, 6 bases remained unmatched. Germline CDR1 is GTSNPN and CDR2 is SVGIG (reference sequence). For the CDR3, the DNA is TGTGCCTGGAGTCCGTTAGACAGGGGGCATCAGCCCCAGCATTTT. Amino acid sequence: CAWSPLDRGHQPQHF.

This clone occurred once. This chain links TRBV7-6 with TRBJ2-1, with D maybe TRBD1 (6 bases). The ends were cut back, 5 bases at V and 1 base at J, with 12 bases in the middle. This CDR3 has 15 residues. CDR1 and CDR2 (germline): SGHVS, FNYEAQ. CDR3 amino acids: CASSRDGQSYNEQFF. As DNA, the CDR3 is TGTGCCAGCAGCCGAGACGGACAGTCCTACAATGAGCAGTTCTTC. Full variable domain (outside the CDR3, taken from reference TRBV7-6 and TRBJ2-1): GAGVSQSPRYKVTKRGQDVALRCDPISGHVSLYWYRQALGQGPEFLTYFNYEAQQDKSGLPNDRFSAERPEGSISTLTIQRTEQRDSAMYRCASSRDGQSYNEQFFGPGTRLTVL.

This sequence joins TRBV10-3 and TRBJ2-7, with 9 nucleotides matching TRBD1. Trimming removed 3 bases from V and 0 bases from J; junction bases left unmatched: 3. Germline V gene data show CDR1 as ENHRY and CDR2 as SYGVKD. This CDR3 contains 15 residues. The CDR3 here is CAISDRTGASYEQYF. CDR3 coding DNA: TGTGCCATCAGTGATAGGACAGGGGCCTCCTACGAGCAGTACTTC.

This rearrangement joins TRBV6-6 to TRBJ2-3, with D tentatively TRBD2 (6 bases). CDR1 MNHNY and CDR2 SVGAGI come from the germline V gene (reference sequence). With 8 bases removed from V and 2 bases from J, the gap between germline ends came to 11 bases. This CDR3 has 13 amino acids. This CDR3 is CASQRVNTDTQYF. The CDR3 DNA sequence: TGTGCCAGCCAGCGGGTGAACACAGATACGCAGTATTTT.

The V gene is TRBV5-6, the J gene TRBJ1-1, with 8 bases fitting TRBD1. The length of the CDR3 is 14 residues. Germline V gives CDR1 SGHDT, CDR2 YYEEEE. V shed 5 bases and J 4 bases; nucleotides not matched to a gene: 7. CDR3 residues: CASSRFDRGTEAFF. CDR3 bases: TGTGCCAGCAGTCGGTTCGACAGGGGCACTGAAGCTTTCTTT.

Only a few counts were recorded for this clone. The rearrangement uses TRBV7-2 and TRBJ1-5; 10 nucleotides align to TRBD1. This CDR3 contains 16 residues. Germline V gives CDR1 SGHTA, CDR2 FQGNSA. V lost 5 bases and J lost 1; bases outside the gene matches: 5. CDR3 DNA: TGTGCCAGCAGCGTCCCGGGACAGGGGAGCAATCAGCCCCAGCATTTT. Translating gives CASSVPGQGSNQPQHF.

The chain uses TRBV4-1 and TRBJ2-2, with D perhaps matching TRBD2 (6 bases). Germline V CDR1 and CDR2: MGHRA, YSYEKL. The V end lost 4 bases, the J end lost 7 bases, and 16 bases lay between the germline ends. CDR3 length equals 15 residues. Written as DNA, the CDR3 is TGCGCCAGCAGCCGTGGTGTAGCGGCTGACGGGGAGCTGTTTTTT. It encodes CASSRGVAADGELFF.

The rearrangement joins TRBV7-6 to TRBJ1-1; D is unresolved. CDR3 length: 16 amino acids. From germline, CDR1 is SGHVS and CDR2 FNYEAQ. Deletions cut 1 base from V and 0 bases from J, with 12 bases between. The CDR3 bases are TGTGCCAGCAGCTTAGGAGTTGCGCAAATGAACACTGAAGCTTTCTTT. The encoded protein is CASSLGVAQMNTEAFF.

The rearrangement uses TRBV9 and TRBJ2-7; 10 bases are a match to TRBD2. The CDR3 runs to 14 residues. Germline trimming cut 1 base from V and 6 bases from J; bases unmatched to any gene: 4. The germline V gene has CDR1 SGDLS and CDR2 YYNGEE. The CDR3 protein is CASSVLAGDGEQYF. CDR3 sequence (DNA): TGTGCCAGCAGCGTACTAGCGGGAGATGGCGAGCAGTACTTC.

This clone has just one count. CDR3 region: CASSQVPSGEQYF. In DNA form, the CDR3 reads TGCGCCAGCAGCCAAGTTCCTAGCGGCGAGCAGTACTTC. J is TRBJ2-7 and V is TRBV4-1; TRBD2 matches 7 bases. This CDR3 is 13 amino acids long. CDR1 and CDR2 from the germline V gene are MGHRA and YSYEKL. Unmatched junction bases numbered 3, after V lost 1 base and J lost 6 bases.

The genes are TRBV5-1 and TRBJ2-7; D remains unclear. Germline values: CDR1 SGHRS, CDR2 YFSETQ. Trimming removed 4 bases at V and 2 bases at J, with 10 bases between. This CDR3 is built from 13 residues. This chain's CDR3 is CASSLSEPYEQYF. As DNA, the CDR3 is TGCGCCAGCAGCCTAAGCGAGCCCTACGAGCAGTACTTC.

This clone was picked up one time. This chain connects TRBV18 to TRBJ2-6; D is unresolved. The CDR3 extends over 14 amino acids. V lost 3 bases and J lost 2, with 5 bases in between. The germline gives CDR1 KGHSH, CDR2 LQKENI. The CDR3 region has the DNA TGTGCCAGCTCACCCGACACTGGGGCCAACGTCCTGACTTTC. Its protein is CASSPDTGANVLTF.

This clone occurred once. The chain uses TRBV20-1 and TRBJ1-2; no clear D. V was pared by 3 bases and J by 6 bases, with 5 bases between. Germline V gives CDR1 DFQATT, CDR2 SNEGSKA (reference sequence). This CDR3 has 10 amino acids. CDR3 region: CSASRDGYTF. The CDR3 DNA reads as TGCAGTGCTAGCCGGGATGGCTACACCTTC.